This T cell receptor beta chain was recorded in a study of blood T cell repertoires in COVID-19 (dated by TCRdb to 2018 to 2021). Some background on the complete study: Samples covering the acute and convalescent phases of COVID-19 were provided by collaborators in the United States, Italy and Spain. The material from the prospective study consisted of cDNA or gDNA derived from T cells, B-cell-depleted T cells, or PBMCs. Deeply sampled blood TCRbeta repertoires from subjects exposed to, actively infected with, or recovered from COVID-19 were included in the dataset. A freely available public database, intended as a resource for researchers studying the immune response to SARS-CoV-2, is where the repertoires were released. The samples were drawn from two sources: the first 160 participants of the ongoing ImmuneRACE study, and approximately 1,300 subjects contributed by 6 global collaborators. A de-identified subject ID, COVID-19 status, age in years and sex were almost always included in the sample metadata. Where available, HLA class I and class II types were taken from metadata supplied by the sample provider and were not determined by assay-based typing. The investigation overall reported the following: How much clinical and demographic metadata was included differed by source and by participant, and the metadata was provided uncurated.

TCRbeta CDR3 regions were amplified from genomic DNA using the immunoSEQ Assay, a bias-controlled multiplex PCR. The published analysis was carried out like this. Within the assay, amplification of reference gene primers was used to estimate how many nucleated cells each sample contained. Sequence reads were collapsed and filtered to measure the absolute abundance of every unique TCRbeta CDR3 rearrangement. Productive Simpson clonality was computed per sample as the square root of Simpson's diversity index over productive rearrangements. TCRdb took over this immuneACCESS table, retaining in-frame rearrangements with V and J assigned. Such tables are incomplete; in checked studies, under half of the missing clones stem from an unresolved V gene, and the remainder is unexplained. V and J calls and clone size are copied from that table; D and trimming were computed from the DNA. The sample profile shows about 170,000 clones; roughly 84% of them were found once. Of the sample, roughly 11% is held by the ten largest clones.

A remark on this clone: The target of this receptor is not known. It has no much larger one-base neighbor in the sample; base qualities were not kept.

The collaborating institutions used their own protocols to collect whole blood in K2EDTA tubes. For TCRbeta analysis, collaborators shipped samples as frozen whole blood, isolated PBMCs, or DNA extracted from either of those sample types. V is trimmed back by 4 bases and J by 1 base, and the junction contains 5 bases that no gene match accounts for. The germline V gene encodes CDR1 SQVTM and CDR2 ANQGSEA. The CDR3, from cysteine to phenylalanine, totals 14 residues. Here the CDR3 DNA is all that survives: 42 bases in frame from base 1. Recombination connected TRBV29-1 to TRBJ1-2; 8 central nucleotides agree with TRBD1. The sequence derives from a man aged 70-80 years with active or convalescent COVID-19. Sequenced material: peripheral blood. In nucleotide form, the sequence is TGCAGCGTTGTGGGGACAGGAGTTAACTATGGCTACACCTTC. Its amino acids are CSVVGTGVNYGYTF.